This TCR beta chain derives from a study of T cell changes during pregnancy in multiple sclerosis. This table comes from immunoSEQ multiplex PCR, and its TCRdb copy is limited to in-frame clones, with some not included. The table includes over 50,000 clones, 93% detected once. CDR1 and CDR2 from the germline V gene are SGDLS and YYNGEE. J was trimmed by 5 bases and V by 2 bases; bases with no gene match: 11. The CDR3 consists of 17 residues. The specimen comprised peripheral blood, sampled in the second trimester of pregnancy. The chain is built from TRBV9 and TRBJ2-1; 9 nucleotides agree with TRBD2. This TCR was recovered from a female donor with multiple sclerosis, enrolled in a pregnancy study. The CDR3 loop reads CASSVRSGSLRHNEQFF. CDR3 DNA sequence: TGTGCCAGCAGCGTTCGTAGCGGGAGTCTTCGGCACAATGAGCAGTTCTTC.